The rows below give T cell receptor beta chains drawn from one sample of a study of blood T cell repertoires in COVID-19. Sequenced by immunoSEQ multiplex PCR; TCRdb stores in-frame clones only, minus some. The sample shows about 170,000 clones, about 83% of them seen only once. The sequenced material came from peripheral blood. The receptors were gathered from a man between 18 and 29 years old with active or convalescent COVID-19. Each CDR3 is given with its conserved first and last residue. D genes are given only for firm matches. Part of the rows lack a size; the others show once, few, many or a class for expanded clones.

length	J	D	size	V	CDR3	DNA
15	TRBJ2-1	TRBD1	-	TRBV6-2/TRBV6-3	CASSSQGASYNEQFF	TGTGCCAGCAGTTCCCAGGGGGCCTCCTACAATGAGCAGTTCTTC
11	TRBJ1-1	-	-	TRBV29-1	CSVARGTEAFF	TGCAGCGTTGCTCGGGGAACTGAAGCTTTCTTT
13	TRBJ2-1	-	-	TRBV11-3	CASSTRENNEQFF	TGTGCCAGCAGCACGCGGGAAAACAATGAGCAGTTCTTC
16	TRBJ1-6	TRBD1	few	TRBV7-2	CASSISTGGLGSPLHF	TGTGCCAGCAGCATTTCGACAGGGGGCTTGGGGTCACCCCTCCACTTT
12	TRBJ1-4	TRBD1	-	TRBV7-9	CASSPQGRKLFF	TGTGCCAGCAGCCCACAGGGGAGAAAACTGTTTTTT
14	TRBJ1-3	-	-	TRBV11-3	CASSLTRGGNTIYF	TGTGCCAGCAGCTTGACCAGAGGTGGAAACACCATATATTTT
17	TRBJ2-4	-	-	TRBV4-1	CASSQDFRAENKNIQYF	TGCGCCAGCAGCCAAGATTTTAGAGCGGAGAACAAAAACATTCAGTACTTC
11	TRBJ2-7	-	-	TRBV2	CASGRTYEQYF	TGTGCCAGCGGCAGGACCTACGAGCAGTACTTC
17	TRBJ1-4	-	-	TRBV5-8	CASSLGQGSRTYEKLFF	TGTGCCAGCAGCTTGGGGCAGGGGTCCCGCACATATGAAAAACTGTTTTTT
14	TRBJ2-3	TRBD2	-	TRBV18	CASSPPGGTDTQYF	TGTGCCAGCTCACCGCCCGGGGGGACAGATACGCAGTATTTT
14	TRBJ2-3	TRBD2	-	TRBV9	CASSPGRATDTQYF	TGTGCCAGCAGCCCAGGGAGGGCCACAGATACGCAGTATTTT
13	TRBJ1-2	-	-	TRBV11-2	CASSLGVDYGYTF	TGTGCCAGCAGTCTAGGGGTGGACTATGGCTACACCTTC
13	TRBJ1-6	TRBD1	-	TRBV2	CASTTGGKSSLHF	TGTGCCAGCACTACAGGGGGCAAGTCGTCCCTCCACTTT
14	TRBJ1-6	-	few	TRBV19	CASSIPGRKSPLHF	TGTGCCAGTAGTATCCCAGGGCGTAAATCACCCCTCCACTTT
12	TRBJ2-2	-	-	TRBV6-6	CASRPGAGELFF	TGTGCCAGCCGTCCGGGGGCCGGGGAGCTGTTTTTT
14	TRBJ1-1	-	-	TRBV6-1	CASSEGTVNTEAFF	TGTGCCAGCAGTGAAGGGACAGTGAACACTGAAGCTTTCTTT
14	TRBJ1-5	-	few	TRBV2	CASSRDSPNQPQHF	TGTGCCAGCAGTAGGGACTCCCCCAATCAGCCCCAGCATTTT
15	TRBJ1-5	TRBD1	-	TRBV2	CASSGQGTVRQPQHF	TGTGCCAGCAGTGGACAGGGTACGGTACGTCAGCCCCAGCATTTT
12	TRBJ2-4	-	-	TRBV29-1	CSVQGSKNIQYF	TGCAGCGTCCAGGGTTCCAAAAACATTCAGTACTTC
15	TRBJ1-2	TRBD1	-	TRBV27	CASSFSNRGAFGYTF	TGTGCCAGCAGTTTTAGCAACAGGGGGGCCTTCGGCTACACCTTC
12	TRBJ1-2	-	-	TRBV6-4	CASRSGFGGYTF	TGTGCCAGCAGGTCAGGGTTCGGTGGCTACACCTTC
15	TRBJ2-2	TRBD1	-	TRBV18	CASSPDRTNTGELFF	TGTGCCAGCTCACCGGACAGGACGAACACCGGGGAGCTGTTTTTT
15	TRBJ1-4	TRBD1	-	TRBV4-1	CASTFRTGFNEKLFF	TGCGCCAGCACTTTCCGGACAGGGTTTAATGAAAAACTGTTTTTT
11	TRBJ1-2	-	-	TRBV12-3/TRBV12-4	CASSLNGGYTF	TGTGCCAGCAGTTTAAACGGTGGCTACACCTTC
15	TRBJ2-1	TRBD1	-	TRBV4-1	CASAKGTGEPNEQFF	TGCGCCTCAGCCAAAGGGACAGGGGAGCCCAATGAGCAGTTCTTC
15	TRBJ1-6	-	-	TRBV6-5	CASSYSQGSNSPLHF	TGTGCCAGCAGTTACTCCCAGGGAAGTAATTCACCCCTCCACTTT
15	TRBJ1-2	TRBD1	once	TRBV27	CASSSPGQGAIGYTF	TGTGCCAGCAGTTCTCCGGGACAGGGGGCGATTGGCTACACCTTC
17	TRBJ2-1	TRBD2	-	TRBV5-5	CASSGRLAGGIYNEQFF	TGTGCCAGCAGCGGGAGGCTAGCGGGGGGCATATACAATGAGCAGTTCTTC
12	TRBJ1-1	-	-	TRBV15	CATSRVGGEAFF	TGTGCCACCAGCAGAGTAGGGGGTGAAGCTTTCTTT
11	TRBJ1-2	-	-	TRBV29-1	CSVPSQGGYTF	TGCAGCGTTCCATCACAGGGAGGCTACACCTTC
16	TRBJ1-1	-	-	TRBV19	CASSWDTKRGDTEAFF	TGTGCCAGTAGTTGGGACACAAAGCGTGGGGACACTGAAGCTTTCTTT
17	TRBJ2-7	-	once	TRBV21-1	CASSASRGTSGSKEQYF	TGTGCCAGCAGCGCTTCCAGGGGGACTAGCGGGAGTAAAGAGCAGTACTTC
16	TRBJ2-1	TRBD2	-	TRBV18	CASSPGLAGINNEQFF	TGTGCCAGCTCACCGGGACTAGCGGGAATCAACAATGAGCAGTTCTTC
14	TRBJ1-3	TRBD1	once	TRBV6-5	CASSYSPQGGTIYF	TGTGCCAGCAGTTACTCACCCCAGGGGGGCACCATATATTTT
16	TRBJ2-1	-	-	TRBV24-1	CATSRGQGSSYNEQFF	TGTGCCACCAGTCGAGGCCAGGGTTCCTCCTACAATGAGCAGTTCTTC
16	TRBJ1-4	-	-	TRBV6-2/TRBV6-3	CASSFGHSATNEKLFF	TGTGCCAGCAGTTTCGGACATTCCGCAACTAATGAAAAACTGTTTTTT
16	TRBJ2-5	TRBD2	-	TRBV6-5	CASSYSGTSGQETQYF	TGTGCCAGCAGTTACTCCGGGACTAGCGGACAAGAGACCCAGTACTTC
14	TRBJ2-7	-	-	TRBV6-2/TRBV6-3	CASSLQESSYEQYF	TGTGCCAGCAGCCTACAGGAAAGCTCCTACGAGCAGTACTTC
15	TRBJ2-3	TRBD2	-	TRBV4-3	CASSRSGGSTDTQYF	TGCGCCAGCAGCCGTAGCGGGGGGAGCACAGATACGCAGTATTTT
16	TRBJ1-2	-	-	TRBV13	CASSILGSLDNYGYTF	TGTGCCAGCAGTATACTCGGGAGCTTAGATAACTATGGCTACACCTTC
15	TRBJ1-4	-	-	TRBV5-4	CASSSGVDHNEKLFF	TGTGCCAGCAGTTCAGGGGTCGACCATAATGAAAAACTGTTTTTT
12	TRBJ1-2	TRBD1	-	TRBV5-1	CASSPEQGGHTF	TGCGCCAGCAGCCCGGAACAGGGGGGCCACACCTTC
17	TRBJ2-6	-	-	TRBV27	CASSLFRGAAGANVLTF	TGTGCCAGCAGTTTATTTCGGGGGGCGGCCGGGGCCAACGTCCTGACTTTC
16	TRBJ2-2	-	-	TRBV12-5	CASFHSLRGATGELFF	TGTGCTAGTTTCCATTCCCTCAGGGGAGCCACCGGGGAGCTGTTTTTT
11	TRBJ2-1	TRBD1	-	TRBV5-6	CASSSRDREFF	TGTGCCAGCAGCTCCCGGGACAGGGAGTTCTTC
13	TRBJ1-1	-	-	TRBV7-3	CASRWQLNTEAFF	TGTGCCAGCAGGTGGCAGTTGAACACTGAAGCTTTCTTT
14	TRBJ2-7	TRBD1	once	TRBV7-9	CASSPDRGLYEQYF	TGTGCCAGCAGTCCGGACAGGGGGCTCTACGAGCAGTACTTC
16	TRBJ1-3	-	-	TRBV30	CAWSGALLSSGNTIYF	TGTGCCTGGAGTGGCGCCTTACTGAGCTCTGGAAACACCATATATTTT
19	TRBJ2-7	-	-	TRBV12-1	CASSLSARGLQDSTYEQYF	TGTGCCAGCAGCCTTTCGGCTCGAGGGCTCCAAGATAGCACCTACGAGCAGTACTTC
17	TRBJ2-7	TRBD2	-	TRBV3-1/TRBV3-2	CASSLGLAGGIDYEQYF	TGTGCCAGCAGCCTCGGACTAGCGGGCGGGATAGACTACGAGCAGTACTTC
14	TRBJ2-1	-	few	TRBV7-2	CASSPRLSPREQFF	TGTGCCAGCAGCCCCCGACTGTCCCCGAGAGAGCAGTTCTTC
14	TRBJ1-2	TRBD1	once	TRBV5-1	CASSLGTGAYGYTF	TGCGCCAGCAGCCTCGGGACAGGGGCTTATGGCTACACCTTC
14	TRBJ1-2	-	-	TRBV10-2	CASSDRGRGYGYTF	TGCGCCAGCAGTGATAGGGGTAGGGGTTATGGCTACACCTTC
14	TRBJ2-2	TRBD1	-	TRBV6-5	CACRQGRNTGELFF	TGTGCCTGCCGACAGGGCCGTAACACCGGGGAGCTGTTTTTT
14	TRBJ2-1	-	-	TRBV25-1	CASSGSGSYNEQFF	TGTGCCAGCAGTGGGTCGGGGTCCTACAATGAGCAGTTCTTC
14	TRBJ1-5	-	once	TRBV6-5	CASIAGLWNQPQHF	TGTGCCAGCATCGCGGGGCTTTGGAATCAGCCCCAGCATTTT